The sequence of this T cell receptor (beta chain) was determined in a study of T cells after yellow fever vaccination. TCRdb passed the 5' RACE reads through MiXCR, listing each CDR3 protein once. The repertoire holds more than 120,000 distinct CDR3 sequences, 7.7% seen once, with 0.73% in the top ten. This clonotype was counted ten times or more. CDR1 SEHNR and CDR2 FQNEAQ come from the germline V gene (reference sequence). V gave up 1 base and J gave up 5 bases, with 3 bases separating them. CDR3 length equals 11 residues. The chain combines TRBV7-9 with TRBJ2-7; D ambiguous. The TCR sequence derives from a man aged 30 to 39 who received the YFV17D yellow fever vaccine. This material consisted of CD4+ T cells sorted from PBMCs, taken 5 days after the yellow fever booster vaccination. The CDR3 protein is CASSLEDEQYF. The CDR3 DNA sequence: TGTGCCAGCAGCTTAGAGGACGAGCAGTACTTC.